This TCR beta chain originates from a study of shared clonotypes between healthy human individuals (dated by TCRdb to about 2020). In terms of the full investigation: A few men and two women, aged 18 to 49 years, made up the cohort. For each donor, three plates each were used for CD4 naive and CD4 memory, two plates were used for CD8 naive, and one plate was used for CD8 memory. Between about 0.9 and 8.9 billion PBMCs per donor were obtained by leukapheresis. To increase sequencing depth and limit assay-specific biases, TCR repertoire library preparation and sequencing were carried out by different laboratories using diverse techniques. To estimate repertoire size and how much clonotype sharing occurs between individuals, the study deeply sequenced the blood TCR repertoires of five healthy adults.

Turning to this clone: Which antigen it targets is not known. One base away there is no much larger clone; base qualities are not given.

The CDR3, from cysteine to phenylalanine, totals 16 residues. Here the CDR3 DNA is all that survives: 48 bases in frame from base 1. The germline V gene specifies MDHEN as CDR1 and SYDVKM as CDR2. At the junction V is shortened by 3 bases and J by 3 bases; bases outside the gene matches: 5. Using the deep immunoSEQ assay, multiplex PCR amplified TCR CDR3 regions from genomic DNA. Extracted genomic DNA from each cell subset was spread evenly across all wells of several immunoSEQ 96-well plates, with each plate serving as a replicate. For sorted subsets, about 200 ng genomic DNA, equal to some 28,000 T cell genomes, was loaded into each replicate PCR. Purified libraries were quantified with a Qubit 3.0 fluorometer, sized on a Bioanalyzer 2100, and re-quantified with the KAPA Library Quantification kit. Every immunoSEQ 96-well plate was sequenced on a dedicated single-read 150-cycle Illumina NextSeq 550 flow cell. In the paper's pipeline: Because only junctional sequences without quality scores were contained in the immunoSEQ output, filtering matching that applied to full-length reads could not be performed. Sequences were annotated with PyIR, a Python wrapper for IgBLAST v1.9, and V/J genes and CDR3 were assigned using IMGT germline references. Reads were filtered out if the reads had weak V/J assignments (E-value above 1e-6), no CDR3, stop codons, out-of-frame junctions, or ambiguous translated residues. V3J clonotypes were defined as sequences sharing an identical inferred V gene, J gene, and CDR3 amino acid sequence. Percentage overlap between repertoires was calculated by dividing the number of shared unique clonotypes by the size of the smaller repertoire. RTK rarefaction, the Chao1 estimator, and Recon v2.1 estimates of unobserved clonotypes were used to assess repertoire richness. Generation probabilities for all TCRbeta clonotypes obtained by the gDNA method from a handful of donors were computed using OLGA. The table was pulled from immuneACCESS by TCRdb, which kept in-frame rearrangements only. Such tables lose some clones; where checked, under half of the loss comes from unresolved V genes, and the rest has no known cause. V, J and clone size were drawn from that table, and D and trimming were deduced from the DNA. This sample holds approximately 590,000 clones; 95% to 96% were observed only once. The top ten clonotypes cover 0.11% of the sample.

Findings and caveats that apply to the study as a whole: Naive subsets generally had larger estimated clonotype richness than memory subsets did. Incomplete sequencing was indicated by rarefaction of sorted-subset datasets, despite the large sequencing depth. Compared with non-shared clonotypes, clonotypes shared by all four sorted-subset donors had higher generation probabilities. Because the study included only a small number of donors, the genetic and exposure-history diversity represented was limited. Sampling was restricted to blood, and TCR repertoires in tissues likely differ from the TCR repertoires found in blood. Pairwise subsampling led to the expectation that sequencing depth would affect the degree of clonotype sharing among donors. Sharing across a few donors was observed for about 4.8% of naive CD4, less than 4% of naive CD8, 2.3% of memory CD4, and roughly 0.4% of memory CD8 clonotypes.

CD8 naive samples were CD45RO-negative cells positively selected for CCR7, giving a CD45RA+CCR7+ population that excluded TemRA cells. The donors were healthy, HIV-negative adults with no recently reported acute infections or vaccinations. Every donor was a Caucasian adult living in Nashville, Tennessee, USA. After blood collection by leukapheresis, PBMCs were isolated using Ficoll-Histopaque density gradient centrifugation and then cryopreserved in the vapor phase of liquid nitrogen. Analytical flow cytometry was used to check the purity and quantity of every magnetically sorted T cell population. Each sorted fraction had its genomic DNA isolated and then quantified by UV absorbance on a Nanodrop 2000c.

The rearrangement combines TRBV28 with TRBJ2-3; 11 central nucleotides agree with TRBD2. The clonotype comes from a woman younger than 45 in good health. Input material: naive CD8+ T cells sorted from blood. This specimen's cell subset or site label, per the study, means: CD45RA+CCR7+. The bases read TGTGCCAGCAGTTTTGCACTAGCGGGAGCAACAGATACGCAGTATTTT. Translated, this gives CASSFALAGATDTQYF.